The 29 T cell receptor beta chains listed next were all sequenced from one sample in a study of neoadjuvant anti-PD-1 for oral cavity cancer. Clones were read by immunoSEQ multiplex PCR, and TCRdb kept only the in-frame ones, dropping some. Counted here are under 15,000 clones, over 65% occurring once; the ten biggest clones make up about 2.4%. This sample comprised PBMCs, obtained before nivolumab (anti-PD-1) treatment. The receptors shown here come from a person aged 35-80 years with oral cavity squamous cell carcinoma.

This CDR3 is CASSERGRWGEAFF. The CDR3 region has the DNA TGTGCCAGCAGTGAACGCGGCAGGTGGGGCGAAGCTTTCTTT. This chain joins TRBV6-1 and TRBJ1-1, with a tentative D call TRBD1 (5 bases). Germline loops: CDR1 MNHNS, CDR2 SASEGT. The CDR3 runs 14 residues. Trimming removed 2 bases from V and 8 bases from J, with 15 bases in between.

The rearrangement joins TRBV7-8 to TRBJ1-1; D uncertain. With 1 base removed from V and 3 bases from J, the gap between germline ends came to 12 bases. Germline-derived CDR1 and CDR2 are SGHVS and FQNEAQ. This CDR3 has 15 amino acids. The CDR3 here is CASSLEGHLDTEAFF. DNA for the CDR3: TGTGCCAGCAGCTTAGAGGGCCACCTGGACACTGAAGCTTTCTTT.

The V gene is TRBV19, the J gene TRBJ1-1, with 7 bases identical to TRBD1. From germline, CDR1 is LNHDA and CDR2 SQIVND (reference sequence). Trimming cost V 7 bases and J 5 bases; bases outside gene matches: 10. The CDR3 is made up of 14 amino acids. Here the CDR3 reads CASTLQGRGTEAFF. In nucleotides, the CDR3 is TGTGCCAGTACTCTACAGGGGAGAGGGACTGAAGCTTTCTTT.

This chain uses TRBV9 with TRBJ2-3, with TRBD2 matching 9 bases. The trim removed 0 bases at V and 1 base at J, leaving 15 bases unmatched. The CDR3 is 20 residues long. CDR1 SGDLS and CDR2 YYNGEE come from the germline V gene. CDR3 sequence reads: CASSVEVGGRAQNRTDTQYF. The CDR3 region has the DNA TGTGCCAGCAGCGTAGAAGTGGGCGGGAGGGCCCAAAATCGCACAGATACGCAGTATTTT. Looking up the rest from reference TRBV9 and TRBJ2-3 gives the full variable domain: DSGVTQTPKHLITATGQRVTLRCSPRSGDLSVYWYQQSLDQGLQFLIQYYNGEERAKGNILERFSAQQFPDLHSELNLSSLELGDSALYFCASSVEVGGRAQNRTDTQYFGPGTRLTVL.

The chain uses TRBV28 and TRBJ1-2; 7 bases agree with TRBD1. V shed 2 bases, J shed 3 bases, and the junction held 3 bases outside the gene matches. From germline, CDR1 is MDHEN and CDR2 SYDVKM. The CDR3 consists of 14 residues. The CDR3 loop reads CASSLQGGDYGYTF. CDR3 DNA sequence: TGTGCCAGCAGTTTACAGGGGGGGGACTATGGCTACACCTTC.

V gene TRBV6-5 combines with J gene TRBJ2-1; D ambiguous. The germline gives CDR1 MNHEY, CDR2 SVGAGI. V was cut by 6 bases and J by 0 bases, with 12 bases left in between. CDR3 length: 15 amino acids. The CDR3 reads CASRTSGVSYNEQFF. For the CDR3, the DNA is TGTGCCAGCAGAACCTCAGGAGTCTCCTACAATGAGCAGTTCTTC.

CDR3 DNA sequence: TGTGCCAGCAGTGTTGGAGCAGGGGCGAACACTGAAGCTTTCTTT. Its translation is CASSVGAGANTEAFF. J is TRBJ1-1 and V is TRBV6-4, with a possible D match to TRBD1 (6 bases). Trimming stripped 4 bases from V and 1 base from J, with 13 bases between. This CDR3 region has 15 residues. Germline V gene data show CDR1 as MRHNA and CDR2 as SNTAGT.

This clone was seen a few times. The CDR3, as DNA: TGTGCCAGCAGCGCCAGGGGGCAGTGGGAGACCCAGTACTTC. The encoded protein is CASSARGQWETQYF. The V gene is TRBV9, the J gene TRBJ2-5, with 8 bases that match TRBD1. CDR1 is SGDLS, CDR2 YYNGEE, per germline. After removal of 3 bases from V and 5 bases from J, the junction contained 6 bases not matched to a gene. The CDR3 is made up of 14 amino acids.

The chain carries TRBV2 and TRBJ2-2; D gene uncertain. Germline-derived CDR1 and CDR2 are SNHLY and FYNNEI. Trimming pared 1 base from V and 4 bases from J, leaving 10 bases between. The CDR3 runs to 15 residues. CDR3 residues: CASSEEVPVTGELFF. For the CDR3, the DNA is TGTGCCAGCAGTGAAGAGGTTCCCGTCACCGGGGAGCTGTTTTTT.

This sequence joins TRBV5-1 and TRBJ1-1; a possible D gene is TRBD1 (5 bases). Trimming removed 3 bases at V and 0 bases at J, with 12 bases between. This CDR3 is 15 amino acids long. CDR1 and CDR2 (germline): SGHRS, YFSETQ. CDR3 sequence: CASSWAAGVNTEAFF. For the CDR3, the DNA is TGCGCCAGCAGCTGGGCCGCGGGGGTGAACACTGAAGCTTTCTTT.

In DNA form, the CDR3 reads TGTGCCAGCAGCTCGGGGGAGGGGATGATCCACTTT. Translating gives CASSSGEGMIHF. V gene TRBV7-9 combines with J gene TRBJ1-6; weak D call: TRBD1 (5 bases). V lost 4 bases and J 17 bases, leaving 15 bases between the germline ends. The length of the CDR3 is 12 residues. Germline V CDR1 and CDR2: SEHNR, FQNEAQ (reference sequence).

This clone was seen a few times. The CDR3 DNA reads TGTGCCATCAGTGTTGGGGTACTTGGCAATCAGCCCCAGCATTTT. This translates into CAISVGVLGNQPQHF. The chain recombines TRBV10-3 with TRBJ1-5; no clear D gene. V was trimmed by 4 bases and J by 2 bases, leaving 12 bases between them. The CDR3 covers 15 residues. Germline-derived CDR1 and CDR2 are ENHRY and SYGVKD.

The chain carries TRBV9 and TRBJ2-3; no definite D call. Germline-derived CDR1 and CDR2 are SGDLS and YYNGEE. The V end was cut by 1 base, the J end by 2 bases, with 5 bases between. The CDR3 contains 13 residues. This CDR3 is CASSVMPTDTQYF. DNA for the CDR3: TGTGCCAGCAGCGTAATGCCCACAGATACGCAGTATTTT.

The chain has TRBV7-8 and TRBJ1-1; TRBD1 might be the D (5 bases). Germline CDR1 is SGHVS and CDR2 is FQNEAQ. V lost 1 base, J lost 4 bases, and 16 bases lay in between. CDR3 length equals 16 residues. The CDR3, as DNA: TGTGCCAGCAGCTTAGGGGGGGGGACTCTGAGCACTGAAGCTTTCTTT. Its translation: CASSLGGGTLSTEAFF.

This chain connects TRBV5-1 to TRBJ2-3; D unresolved. The V gene's germline CDR1 is SGHRS and CDR2 YFSETQ. V gave up 0 bases and J gave up 6 bases, with 11 bases separating them. The length of the CDR3 is 14 residues. This chain's CDR3 is CASSLDLVADTQYF. The CDR3 DNA is TGCGCCAGCAGCTTGGACCTAGTAGCTGATACGCAGTATTTT. The full variable domain, rest sourced from reference TRBV5-1 and TRBJ2-3, is KAGVTQTPRYLIKTRGQQVTLSCSPISGHRSVSWYQQTPGQGLQFLFEYFSETQRNKGNFPGRFSGRQFSNSRSEMNVSTLELGDSALYLCASSLDLVADTQYFGPGTRLTVL.

J is TRBJ1-1 and V is TRBV4-1; 7 bases are a match to TRBD1. The CDR3 loop spans 14 amino acids. The ends lost 2 bases at V and 4 bases at J; junction bases unmatched: 4. Looked up from germline, CDR1 is MGHRA and CDR2 is YSYEKL. The CDR3 coding sequence is TGCGCCAGCAGCCAATCCACAGGGGTCACTGAAGCTTTCTTT. It specifies CASSQSTGVTEAFF.

V and J are TRBV5-4 and TRBJ2-7; D uncertain. The CDR3 loop spans 14 amino acids. Trimming left V 3 bases short and J 0 bases short, with 10 bases between. Germline CDR1 is SGHNT and CDR2 is YYREEE (reference sequence). The CDR3 nucleotides read TGTGCCAGCAGCTCCGCTATAAACTCCTACGAGCAGTACTTC. This translates into CASSSAINSYEQYF.

The chain couples TRBV7-2 to TRBJ1-1; D call uncertain. Trimming removed 5 bases from V and 2 bases from J, with 12 bases in between. This CDR3 spans 14 amino acids. CDR1 is SGHTA, CDR2 FQGNSA, per germline. The CDR3 reads CASSLNWGNTEAFF. In DNA form, the CDR3 reads TGTGCCAGCAGCCTAAACTGGGGAAACACTGAAGCTTTCTTT.

The chain links TRBV7-7 to TRBJ1-5; D remains ambiguous. Trimming shortened V by 9 bases and J by 2 bases, and 17 bases separated the two germline ends. Looked up from germline, CDR1 is SSHAT and CDR2 is FNYEAQ (reference sequence). The CDR3 sequence is 15 residues long. The CDR3 DNA follows: TGTGCCAGACCATCAAAGAGGGAATGCAATCAGCCCCAGCATTTT. It is translated as CARPSKRECNQPQHF.

The chain recombines TRBV7-9 with TRBJ2-6; TRBD2 matches 7 bases. The germline gives CDR1 SEHNR, CDR2 FQNEAQ (reference sequence). CDR3 length equals 18 residues. V lost 1 base and J lost 0; bases outside the gene matches: 6. CDR3 loop: CASSLGEGLISGANVLTF. For the CDR3, the DNA is TGTGCCAGCAGCTTAGGGGAGGGCCTCATCTCTGGGGCCAACGTCCTGACTTTC.

J is TRBJ2-7 and V is TRBV18, with 11 positions matching TRBD1. The CDR3 consists of 15 residues. Germline loops: CDR1 KGHSH, CDR2 LQKENI. The V gene end was trimmed by 4 bases and the J gene end by 6 bases; junction bases not matched to a gene: 8. CDR3 protein: CASSQPGQGVFEQYF. In DNA form, the CDR3 reads TGTGCCAGCTCACAGCCGGGACAGGGGGTTTTCGAGCAGTACTTC.

V and J are TRBV6-1 and TRBJ2-5; tentatively, D is TRBD1 (5 bases). V dropped 7 bases and J dropped 7 bases, with 16 bases sitting between them. The length of the CDR3 is 13 residues. Per the germline V gene, CDR1 is MNHNS and CDR2 is SASEGT. CDR3 nucleotides: TGTGCCAGCAAATTGACAGCCGGCGGGACCCAGTACTTC. Translated, it gives CASKLTAGGTQYF.

There are a few counts of this clone. CDR3 sequence reads: CASSEDGQRNQPQHF. The DNA of the CDR3 is TGTGCCAGCAGTGAAGACGGACAGCGTAATCAGCCCCAGCATTTT. The chain joins TRBV2 to TRBJ1-5; a weak D match, TRBD1 (6 bases). V lost 1 base to trimming and J lost 4 bases, with 11 bases between them. Looked up from germline, CDR1 is SNHLY and CDR2 is FYNNEI. The CDR3 loop spans 15 amino acids.

The V gene is TRBV7-3, the J gene TRBJ2-7; 8 bases agree with TRBD2. J was trimmed by 2 bases and V by 1 base; bases with no gene match: 4. Per germline, CDR1 SGHTA and CDR2 FQGTGA. This CDR3 spans 15 amino acids. The CDR3 nucleotides are TGTGCCAGCAGCTTAAGGCTAGCGGGCCCCTACGAGCAGTACTTC. Translating gives CASSLRLAGPYEQYF.

This sequence joins TRBV11-2 and TRBJ2-6; 7 positions agree with TRBD2. Germline V CDR1 and CDR2: SGHAT, FQNNGV. There are 16 residues in the CDR3. With V trimmed by 1 base and J by 1 base, 1 base remained unmatched. CDR3 in amino acids: CASSLVGGSGANVLTF. CDR3 sequence (DNA): TGTGCCAGCAGCTTAGTGGGAGGGTCTGGGGCCAACGTCCTGACTTTC.

The rearrangement uses TRBV7-9 and TRBJ2-2, with no clear D. The CDR3 extends over 14 amino acids. Germline V lookup: CDR1 SEHNR, CDR2 FQNEAQ (reference sequence). Trimming removed 7 bases from V and 1 base from J, with 10 bases in between. CDR3 protein: CASTHIGNTGELFF. In DNA, the CDR3 is TGTGCCAGCACCCATATCGGGAACACCGGGGAGCTGTTTTTT.

The chain combines TRBV28 with TRBJ2-2; 11 bases are a match to TRBD1. Germline loops: CDR1 MDHEN, CDR2 SYDVKM. With 8 bases clipped from V and 7 bases from J, the junction kept 12 bases outside the gene matches. There are 16 residues in the CDR3. The CDR3, as DNA: TGTGCCAGCGAAAACGGACAGGGGGCTGAAGTCGGGGAGCTGTTTTTT. Protein: CASENGQGAEVGELFF.

In this sample, this clone turned up a few times. The chain has TRBV7-2 and TRBJ1-6, with D tentatively TRBD1 (5 bases). Trimming left V 5 bases short and J 10 bases short, with 21 bases between. This CDR3 has 16 amino acids. The V gene's germline CDR1 is SGHTA and CDR2 FQGNSA. In DNA, the CDR3 is TGTGCCAGCAGCGCTGGGGGGAGCCAAATGAGGTCACCCCTCCACTTT. Protein sequence: CASSAGGSQMRSPLHF.

The rearrangement joins TRBV4-1 to TRBJ1-3; D gene uncertain. The V gene lost 2 bases and the J gene lost 4 bases, with 6 bases spanning the gap. CDR3 length: 13 residues. Per the germline V gene, CDR1 is MGHRA and CDR2 is YSYEKL. CDR3 sequence reads: CASSQNMGNTIYF. The CDR3, as DNA: TGCGCCAGCAGCCAAAATATGGGAAACACCATATATTTT.